This TCR beta chain came from a study of blood T cell repertoires in COVID-19. Study details: There were acute and convalescent COVID-19 samples, and they came from the United States, Italy and Spain. PBMCs, B-cell-depleted T cells, or T cells were the source of the cDNA or gDNA that made up the material.

In the source study's methods: Estimates of nucleated cell counts were drawn from the amplification of reference gene primers. Profiled with immunoSEQ multiplex PCR; TCRdb holds only in-frame clones, not every one. V and J calls and clone size come straight from that table; D and trimming were deduced from the DNA. This sample has some 700,000 clones; approximately 90% occur once, and the top ten carry 0.2% to 0.3%. Per germline, CDR1 LGHDT and CDR2 YNNKEL (reference sequence). The CDR3 runs 15 residues. Trimming took off 1 base at V and 2 bases at J, with 12 bases between the two ends. The J gene is TRBJ2-7, the V gene TRBV3-1 (or the pseudogene TRBV3-2), with a tentative D call TRBD2 (5 bases). Sequences were obtained from peripheral blood. The receptor comes from a woman aged 18 to 35 with acute or convalescent COVID-19. The CDR3 nucleotides are TGTGCCAGCAGCCAAGGGGCCGGACTTACCTACGAGCAGTACTTC. Amino acid sequence: CASSQGAGLTYEQYF.